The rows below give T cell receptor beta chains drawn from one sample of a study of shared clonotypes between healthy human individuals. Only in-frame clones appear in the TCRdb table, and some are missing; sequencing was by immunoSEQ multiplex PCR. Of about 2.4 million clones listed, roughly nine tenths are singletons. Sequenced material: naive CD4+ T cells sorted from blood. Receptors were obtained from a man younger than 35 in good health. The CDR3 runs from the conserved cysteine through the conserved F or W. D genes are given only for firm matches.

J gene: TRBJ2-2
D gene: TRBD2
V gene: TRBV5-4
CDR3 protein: CASRSGTVSGELFF
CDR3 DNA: TGTGCCAGCCGAAGCGGGACGGTTTCCGGGGAGCTGTTTTTT

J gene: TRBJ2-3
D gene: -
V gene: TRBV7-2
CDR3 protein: CASSLTFFSTQYF
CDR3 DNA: TGTGCCAGCAGCTTAACTTTCTTCAGTACGCAGTATTTT

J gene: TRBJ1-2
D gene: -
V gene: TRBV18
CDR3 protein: CASSPDRNFYGYTF
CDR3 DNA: TGTGCCAGCTCACCCGACAGGAACTTCTATGGCTACACCTTC

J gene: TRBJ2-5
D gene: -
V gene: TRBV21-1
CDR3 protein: CASIPKWYRGPETQYF
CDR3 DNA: TGTGCCAGCATCCCGAAGTGGTACAGGGGGCCTGAGACCCAGTACTTC

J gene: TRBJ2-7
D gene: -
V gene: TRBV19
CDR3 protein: CASSIYKGNPYEQYF
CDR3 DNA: TGTGCCAGTAGTATATATAAGGGGAATCCCTACGAGCAGTACTTC

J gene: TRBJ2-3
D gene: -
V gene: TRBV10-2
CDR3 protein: CASTESTDTQYF
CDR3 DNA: TGCGCCAGCACTGAGAGCACAGATACGCAGTATTTT

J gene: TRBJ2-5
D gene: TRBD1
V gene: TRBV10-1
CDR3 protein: CASSESGTGGQETQYF
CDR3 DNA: TGCGCCAGCAGTGAGTCCGGGACAGGGGGACAAGAGACCCAGTACTTC

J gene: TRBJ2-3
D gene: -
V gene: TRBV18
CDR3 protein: CASSPPLAATSTDTQYF
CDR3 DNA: TGTGCCAGCTCACCACCACTAGCTGCTACTAGCACAGATACGCAGTATTTT

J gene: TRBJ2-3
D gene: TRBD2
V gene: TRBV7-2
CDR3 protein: CASSSYGGRGDTQYF
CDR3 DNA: TGTGCCAGCAGCTCCTATGGGGGGAGGGGAGATACGCAGTATTTT

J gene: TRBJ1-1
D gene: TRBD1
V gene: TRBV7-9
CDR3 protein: CASSPGQGAMNTEAFF
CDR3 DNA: TGTGCCAGCAGCCCCGGACAGGGGGCGATGAACACTGAAGCTTTCTTT

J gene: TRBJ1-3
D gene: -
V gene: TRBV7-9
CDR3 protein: CASSLDRNGNTIYF
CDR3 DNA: TGTGCCAGCAGCTTAGATCGCAACGGAAACACCATATATTTT

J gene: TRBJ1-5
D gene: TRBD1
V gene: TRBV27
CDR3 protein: CASSLGGVGQPQHF
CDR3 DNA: TGTGCCAGCAGTCTAGGGGGCGTCGGGCAGCCCCAGCATTTT

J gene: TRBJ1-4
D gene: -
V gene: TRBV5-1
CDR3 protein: CASSLDPNEKLFF
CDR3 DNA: TGCGCCAGCAGCCTGGACCCAAATGAAAAACTGTTTTTT

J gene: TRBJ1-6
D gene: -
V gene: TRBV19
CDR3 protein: CASSIYSHDSPLHF
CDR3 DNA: TGTGCCAGTAGTATTTACAGTCATGATTCACCCCTCCACTTT

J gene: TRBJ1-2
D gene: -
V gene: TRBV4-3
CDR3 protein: CASSRPCF
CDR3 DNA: TGCGCCAGCAGCCGGCCCTGCTTC

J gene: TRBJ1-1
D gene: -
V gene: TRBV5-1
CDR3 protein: CASSLAPNTEAFF
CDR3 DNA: TGCGCCAGCAGCTTGGCTCCGAACACTGAAGCTTTCTTT